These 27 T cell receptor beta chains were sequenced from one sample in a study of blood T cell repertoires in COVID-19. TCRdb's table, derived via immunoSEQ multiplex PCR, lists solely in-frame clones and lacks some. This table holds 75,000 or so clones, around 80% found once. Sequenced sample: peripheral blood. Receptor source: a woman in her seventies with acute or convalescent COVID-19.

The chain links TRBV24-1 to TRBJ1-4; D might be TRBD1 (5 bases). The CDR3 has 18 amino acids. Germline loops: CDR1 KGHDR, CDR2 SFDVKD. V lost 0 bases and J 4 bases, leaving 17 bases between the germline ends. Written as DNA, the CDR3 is TGTGCCACCAGTGATTTGCAGGGCAGCTCGGGAGATAATGAAAAACTGTTTTTT. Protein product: CATSDLQGSSGDNEKLFF.

CDR3: CASGAGNEQFF. Here the CDR3 DNA reads TGTGCCAGCGGGGCTGGGAATGAGCAGTTCTTC. The V and J genes are TRBV5-6 and TRBJ2-1, with D possibly matching TRBD1 (5 bases). The V end was cut by 7 bases, the J end by 7 bases, with 9 bases between. The germline V gene encodes CDR1 SGHDT and CDR2 YYEEEE. The CDR3 sequence is 11 residues long.

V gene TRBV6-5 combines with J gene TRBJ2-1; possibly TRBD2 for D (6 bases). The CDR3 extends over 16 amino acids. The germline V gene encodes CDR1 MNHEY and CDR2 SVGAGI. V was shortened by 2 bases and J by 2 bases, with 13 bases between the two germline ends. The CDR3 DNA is TGTGCCAGCAGTTACGAGGGCGGGAAGACCTACAATGAGCAGTTCTTC. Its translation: CASSYEGGKTYNEQFF.

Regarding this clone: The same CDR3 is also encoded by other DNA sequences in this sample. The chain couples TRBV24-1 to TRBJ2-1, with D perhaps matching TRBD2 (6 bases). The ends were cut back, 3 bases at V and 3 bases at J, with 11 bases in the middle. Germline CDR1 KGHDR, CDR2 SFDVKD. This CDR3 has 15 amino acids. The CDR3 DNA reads TGTGCCACCAGTGATCAAACCGGGAGCTACAATGAGCAGTTCTTC. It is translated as CATSDQTGSYNEQFF.

This CDR3 reads CASSQAYEQYF. Here the CDR3 DNA reads TGTGCCAGCAGCCAAGCGTACGAGCAGTACTTC. The chain couples TRBV14 to TRBJ2-7; no clear D gene. V shed 1 base and J shed 4 bases, with 2 bases lying between them. Germline V gene lookup returns CDR1 SGHDN and CDR2 FVKESK. This CDR3 spans 11 amino acids.

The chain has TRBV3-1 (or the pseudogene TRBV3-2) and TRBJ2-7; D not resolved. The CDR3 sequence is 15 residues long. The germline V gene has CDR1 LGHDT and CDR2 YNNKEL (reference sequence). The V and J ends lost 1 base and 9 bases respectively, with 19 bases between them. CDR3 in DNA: TGTGCCAGCAGCCAAGGGGTCGGCCCCATCGGCGGGCAGTACTTC. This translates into CASSQGVGPIGGQYF.

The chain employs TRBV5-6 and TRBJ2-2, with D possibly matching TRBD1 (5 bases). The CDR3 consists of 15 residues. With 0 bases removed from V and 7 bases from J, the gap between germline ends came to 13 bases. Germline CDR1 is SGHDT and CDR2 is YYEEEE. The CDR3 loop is CASSLGQSEIGELFF. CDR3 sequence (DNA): TGTGCCAGCAGCTTGGGACAGTCCGAGATCGGGGAGCTGTTTTTT.

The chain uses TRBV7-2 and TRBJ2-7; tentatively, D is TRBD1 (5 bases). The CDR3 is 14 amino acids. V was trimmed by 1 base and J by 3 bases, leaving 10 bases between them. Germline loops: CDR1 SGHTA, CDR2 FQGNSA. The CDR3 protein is CASSLVGQNYEQYF. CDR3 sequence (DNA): TGTGCCAGCAGCTTAGTTGGACAAAACTACGAGCAGTACTTC.

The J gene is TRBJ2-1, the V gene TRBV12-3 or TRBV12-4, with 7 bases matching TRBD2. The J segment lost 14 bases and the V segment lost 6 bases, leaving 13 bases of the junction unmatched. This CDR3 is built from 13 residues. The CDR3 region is CASSPFTSEAEFF. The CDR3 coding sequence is TGTGCCAGCAGCCCTTTCACTAGCGAGGCGGAGTTCTTC.

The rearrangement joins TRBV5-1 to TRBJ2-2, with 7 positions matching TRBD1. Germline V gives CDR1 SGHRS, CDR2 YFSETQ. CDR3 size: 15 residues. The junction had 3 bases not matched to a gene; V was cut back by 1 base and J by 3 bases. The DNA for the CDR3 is TGCGCCAGCAGCTTGACAGGGGCAGACACCGGGGAGCTGTTTTTT. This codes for CASSLTGADTGELFF.

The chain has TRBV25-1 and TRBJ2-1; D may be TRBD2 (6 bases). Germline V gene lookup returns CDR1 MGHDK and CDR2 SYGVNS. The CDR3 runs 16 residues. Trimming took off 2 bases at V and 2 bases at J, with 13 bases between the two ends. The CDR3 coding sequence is TGTGCCAGCAGTGAAAGGGACTTTTCTCCCTACAATGAGCAGTTCTTC. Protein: CASSERDFSPYNEQFF.

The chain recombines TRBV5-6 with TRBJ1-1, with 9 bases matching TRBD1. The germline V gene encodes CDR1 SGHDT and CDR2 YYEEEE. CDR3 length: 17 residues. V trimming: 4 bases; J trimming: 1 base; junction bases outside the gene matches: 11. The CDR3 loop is CASSADRGGFQNTEAFF. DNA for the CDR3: TGTGCCAGCAGCGCGGACAGGGGCGGTTTTCAGAACACTGAAGCTTTCTTT.

The CDR3 sequence: CAWSVQPETQYF. As DNA, the CDR3 is TGTGCCTGGAGTGTACAACCAGAGACCCAGTACTTC. V usage is TRBV30 and J usage is TRBJ2-5; D ambiguous. V was pared by 0 bases and J by 4 bases, with 6 bases between. Germline V CDR1 and CDR2: GTSNPN, SVGIG (reference sequence). There are 12 residues in the CDR3.

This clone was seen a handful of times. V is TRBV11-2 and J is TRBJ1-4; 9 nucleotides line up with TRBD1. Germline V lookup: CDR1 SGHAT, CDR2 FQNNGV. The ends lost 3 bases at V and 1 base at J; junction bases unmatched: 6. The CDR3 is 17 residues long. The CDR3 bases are TGTGCCAGCAGCTTCACAGGGGGCTACGGAACTAATGAAAAACTGTTTTTT. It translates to CASSFTGGYGTNEKLFF.

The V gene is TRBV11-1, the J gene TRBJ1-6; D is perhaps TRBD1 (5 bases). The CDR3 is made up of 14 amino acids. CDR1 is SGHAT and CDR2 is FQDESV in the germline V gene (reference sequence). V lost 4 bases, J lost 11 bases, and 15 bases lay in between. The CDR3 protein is CASSSTDRGPPLHF. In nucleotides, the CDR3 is TGTGCCAGCAGCTCGACAGACCGTGGCCCACCCCTCCACTTT.

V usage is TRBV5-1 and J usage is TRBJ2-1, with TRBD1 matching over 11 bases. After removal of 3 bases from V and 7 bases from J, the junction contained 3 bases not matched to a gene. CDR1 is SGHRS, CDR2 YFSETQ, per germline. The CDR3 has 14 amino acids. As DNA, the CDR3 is TGCGCCAGCAGCTCGGGACAGGGGGGGAATGAGCAGTTCTTC. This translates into CASSSGQGGNEQFF. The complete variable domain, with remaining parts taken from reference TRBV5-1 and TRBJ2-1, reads KAGVTQTPRYLIKTRGQQVTLSCSPISGHRSVSWYQQTPGQGLQFLFEYFSETQRNKGNFPGRFSGRQFSNSRSEMNVSTLELGDSALYLCASSSGQGGNEQFFGPGTRLTVL.

The CDR3 DNA follows: TGTGCCAGCAGCTTAGAAGGGGGACTAGTAATTCCCGGGGAGCTGTTTTTT. It encodes CASSLEGGLVIPGELFF. This chain uses TRBV7-2 with TRBJ2-2, with 8 bases fitting TRBD2. V lost 1 base to trimming and J lost 6 bases; unmatched junction nucleotides: 10. The CDR3 runs to 17 residues. In germline, CDR1 is SGHTA, CDR2 FQGNSA.

The CDR3 region is CAWSNAGQNYEQYF. In DNA form, the CDR3 reads TGTGCCTGGAGTAATGCTGGACAAAACTACGAGCAGTACTTC. The chain combines TRBV30 with TRBJ2-7, with D possibly matching TRBD1 (5 bases). Trimming took 2 bases from V and 3 from J, leaving 14 bases between them. Germline assignment: CDR1 GTSNPN and CDR2 SVGIG (reference sequence). This CDR3 contains 14 residues.

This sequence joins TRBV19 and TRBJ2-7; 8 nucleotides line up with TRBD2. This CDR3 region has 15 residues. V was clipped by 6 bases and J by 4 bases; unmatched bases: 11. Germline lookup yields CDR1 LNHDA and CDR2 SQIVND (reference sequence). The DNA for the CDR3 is TGTGCCAGTAGCCCAGGGGCGGGAGGATCATACGAGCAGTACTTC. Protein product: CASSPGAGGSYEQYF.

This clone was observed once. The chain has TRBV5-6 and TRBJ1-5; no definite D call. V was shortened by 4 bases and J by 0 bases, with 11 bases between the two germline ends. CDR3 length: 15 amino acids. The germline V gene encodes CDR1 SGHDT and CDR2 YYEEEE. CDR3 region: CASSPGPYSNQPQHF. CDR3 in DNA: TGTGCCAGCAGCCCGGGTCCGTATAGCAATCAGCCCCAGCATTTT. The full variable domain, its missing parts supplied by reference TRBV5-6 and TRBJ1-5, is DAGVTQSPTHLIKTRGQQVTLRCSPKSGHDTVSWYQQALGQGPQFIFQYYEEEERQRGNFPDRFSGHQFPNYSSELNVNALLLGDSALYLCASSPGPYSNQPQHFGDGTRLSIL.

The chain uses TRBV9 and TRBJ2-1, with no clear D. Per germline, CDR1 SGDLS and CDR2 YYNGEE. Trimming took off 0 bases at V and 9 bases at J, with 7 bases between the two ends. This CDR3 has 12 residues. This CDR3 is CASSVGYAEQFF. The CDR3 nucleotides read TGTGCCAGCAGCGTAGGCTACGCTGAGCAGTTCTTC.

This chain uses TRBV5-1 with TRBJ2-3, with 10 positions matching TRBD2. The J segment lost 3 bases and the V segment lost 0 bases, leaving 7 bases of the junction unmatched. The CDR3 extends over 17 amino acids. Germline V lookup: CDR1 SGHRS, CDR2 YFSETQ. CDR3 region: CASSLAVSGRLTDTQYF. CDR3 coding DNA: TGCGCCAGCAGCTTGGCGGTTAGCGGGAGGTTAACAGATACGCAGTATTTT. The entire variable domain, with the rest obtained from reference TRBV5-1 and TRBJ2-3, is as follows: KAGVTQTPRYLIKTRGQQVTLSCSPISGHRSVSWYQQTPGQGLQFLFEYFSETQRNKGNFPGRFSGRQFSNSRSEMNVSTLELGDSALYLCASSLAVSGRLTDTQYFGPGTRLTVL.

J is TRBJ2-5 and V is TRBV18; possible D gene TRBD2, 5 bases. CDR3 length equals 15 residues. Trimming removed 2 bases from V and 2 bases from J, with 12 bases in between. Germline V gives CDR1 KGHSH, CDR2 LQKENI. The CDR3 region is CASSPSLAAQETQYF. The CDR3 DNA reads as TGTGCCAGCTCACCATCCCTAGCAGCACAAGAGACCCAGTACTTC.

The CDR3 sequence is CASGAGLAGVGDTQYF. CDR3 DNA sequence: TGTGCCAGCGGGGCAGGGCTAGCGGGAGTGGGAGATACGCAGTATTTT. The V and J genes are TRBV7-3 and TRBJ2-3; 10 positions agree with TRBD2. The CDR3 length is 16 residues. The germline V gene encodes CDR1 SGHTA and CDR2 FQGTGA. V gave up 8 bases and J gave up 5 bases; unmatched junction bases: 13.

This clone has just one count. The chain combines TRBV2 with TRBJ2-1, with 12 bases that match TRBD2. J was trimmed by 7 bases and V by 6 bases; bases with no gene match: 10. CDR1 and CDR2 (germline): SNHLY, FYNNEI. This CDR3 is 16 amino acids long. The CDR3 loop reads CASRPMTSGGGNEQFF. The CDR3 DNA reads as TGTGCCAGCAGGCCCATGACTAGCGGGGGAGGGAATGAGCAGTTCTTC.

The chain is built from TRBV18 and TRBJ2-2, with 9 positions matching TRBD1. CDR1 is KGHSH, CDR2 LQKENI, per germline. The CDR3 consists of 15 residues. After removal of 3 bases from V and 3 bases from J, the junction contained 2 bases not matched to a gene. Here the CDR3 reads CASSPGTGYTGELFF. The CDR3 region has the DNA TGTGCCAGCTCACCCGGGACAGGGTACACCGGGGAGCTGTTTTTT.

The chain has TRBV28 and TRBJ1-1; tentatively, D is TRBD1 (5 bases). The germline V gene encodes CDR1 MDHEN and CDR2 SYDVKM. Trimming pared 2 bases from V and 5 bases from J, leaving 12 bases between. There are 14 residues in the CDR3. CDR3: CASSLNWGRTEAFF. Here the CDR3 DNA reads TGTGCCAGCAGTTTAAACTGGGGCCGGACTGAAGCTTTCTTT.